A single sample gave rise to the 14 T cell receptor beta chains below, sequenced in a study of cytomegalovirus exposure and HLA in healthy donors. PCR amplification relied on 60 Vbeta primers (plus 13 Jbeta primers). Profiled with immunoSEQ multiplex PCR; TCRdb holds only in-frame clones, not every one. The sample has roughly 190,000 clones; approximately 87% are singletons. The sample consisted of PBMCs. These receptors all come from a man aged 30-40 years in good health and CMV-seronegative.

The V and J genes are TRBV9 and TRBJ2-2, with 15 bases matching TRBD2. The CDR3 extends over 20 amino acids. J gave up 4 bases and V 4 bases, and 14 bases lay outside the gene matches. CDR1 is SGDLS, CDR2 YYNGEE, per germline. The CDR3 sequence: CASSPRGLAGGVVVTGELFF. The CDR3 nucleotides are TGTGCCAGCAGCCCCCGGGGACTAGCGGGGGGCGTCGTAGTCACCGGGGAGCTGTTTTTT.

The chain joins TRBV28 to TRBJ1-2; 7 bases map to TRBD1. CDR1 is MDHEN, CDR2 SYDVKM, per germline. V lost 7 bases to trimming and J lost 4 bases; unmatched junction nucleotides: 12. There are 15 residues in the CDR3. The CDR3 protein is CASTSQGGWGYGYTF. In nucleotides, the CDR3 is TGTGCCAGCACTAGCCAAGGGGGCTGGGGCTATGGCTACACCTTC.

The J gene is TRBJ2-7, the V gene TRBV5-4; D uncertain. The CDR3 sequence is 14 residues long. Germline V lookup: CDR1 SGHNT, CDR2 YYREEE (reference sequence). V shed 3 bases and J shed 7 bases, with 17 bases lying between them. The CDR3 region is CASSSNTKPKEQYF. The CDR3 region has the DNA TGTGCCAGCAGCTCGAACACCAAACCGAAGGAGCAGTACTTC.

This clone was picked up one time. This sequence joins TRBV6-5 and TRBJ2-7; the match to TRBD2 covers 8 bases. Germline values: CDR1 MNHEY, CDR2 SVGAGI. V shed 4 bases and J 0 bases; nucleotides not matched to a gene: 2. This CDR3 region has 14 residues. The CDR3, as DNA: TGTGCCAGCAGTTCAAGCGGGAGCTCCTACGAGCAGTACTTC. Its translation is CASSSSGSSYEQYF.

The chain has TRBV19 and TRBJ1-2; 11 bases agree with TRBD1. Trimming cost V 6 bases and J 7 bases; bases outside gene matches: 4. This CDR3 is 13 amino acids long. Germline-derived CDR1 and CDR2 are LNHDA and SQIVND (reference sequence). The CDR3 nucleotides are TGTGCCAGTAGGGACAGGGGGCCGCGTGGCTACACCTTC. Amino acid sequence: CASRDRGPRGYTF.

The chain uses TRBV2 and TRBJ2-1, with D perhaps TRBD2 (5 bases). Germline V gives CDR1 SNHLY, CDR2 FYNNEI. The CDR3 extends over 13 amino acids. Trimming pared 7 bases from V and 0 bases from J, leaving 7 bases between. The CDR3 is CASNRDSYNEQFF. In DNA form, the CDR3 reads TGTGCCAGCAATCGGGACTCCTACAATGAGCAGTTCTTC.

This chain uses TRBV4-1 with TRBJ1-5; weak D call: TRBD1 (5 bases). The CDR3 consists of 16 residues. V was clipped by 0 bases and J by 3 bases, with 12 bases between them. Per the germline V gene, CDR1 is MGHRA and CDR2 is YSYEKL. CDR3 nucleotide sequence: TGCGCCAGCAGCCAAGATTACAGGTGGAACAATCAGCCCCAGCATTTT. Encoded protein: CASSQDYRWNNQPQHF.

The chain joins TRBV14 to TRBJ2-7; a possible D gene is TRBD1 (6 bases). The CDR3 contains 16 residues. Germline values: CDR1 SGHDN, CDR2 FVKESK. Trimming pared 3 bases from V and 0 bases from J, leaving 15 bases between. This CDR3 is CASSQGPDRNSYEQYF. In DNA form, the CDR3 reads TGTGCCAGCAGCCAGGGTCCGGACAGAAACTCCTACGAGCAGTACTTC.

The genes are TRBV6-4 and TRBJ2-5, with 9 bases lining up with TRBD2. Germline CDR1 and CDR2: MRHNA and SNTAGT. This CDR3 region has 17 residues. V trimming: 6 bases; J trimming: 2 bases; junction bases outside the gene matches: 13. In DNA, the CDR3 is TGTGCCAGCAGCGTTCGCCAGCGGGGGGACCAACAAGAGACCCAGTACTTC. Translation gives CASSVRQRGDQQETQYF.

The chain links TRBV28 to TRBJ2-1, with TRBD2 as a possible D gene (6 bases). V dropped 6 bases and J dropped 4 bases, with 10 bases sitting between them. The CDR3 runs to 13 residues. Germline CDR1 MDHEN, CDR2 SYDVKM. This CDR3 reads CASRDGSYNEQFF. CDR3 sequence (DNA): TGTGCCAGCAGGGACGGGAGTTACAATGAGCAGTTCTTC. The full variable domain, completed using reference TRBV28 and TRBJ2-1, is DVKVTQSSRYLVKRTGEKVFLECVQDMDHENMFWYRQDPGLGLRLIYFSYDVKMKEKGDIPEGYSVSREKKERFSLILESASTNQTSMYLCASRDGSYNEQFFGPGTRLTVL.

The chain uses TRBV15 and TRBJ2-3, with D possibly TRBD1 on 6 matching bases. The germline V gene encodes CDR1 LNHNV and CDR2 YYDKDF (reference sequence). The CDR3 runs 17 residues. With 0 bases removed from V and 2 bases from J, the gap between germline ends came to 15 bases. CDR3 DNA: TGTGCCACCAGCAGAGATAACAGGGAAAGGGACACAGATACGCAGTATTTT. Translated: CATSRDNRERDTDTQYF. The full variable domain, completed using reference TRBV15 and TRBJ2-3, is DAMVIQNPRYQVTQFGKPVTLSCSQTLNHNVMYWYQQKSSQAPKLLFHYYDKDFNNEADTPDNFQSRRPNTSFCFLDIRSPGLGDTAMYLCATSRDNRERDTDTQYFGPGTRLTVL.

This rearrangement joins TRBV18 to TRBJ1-1; maybe TRBD1 (6 bases). The length of the CDR3 is 16 residues. Trimming took 3 bases from V and 1 from J, leaving 15 bases between them. Looked up from germline, CDR1 is KGHSH and CDR2 is LQKENI. Written as DNA, the CDR3 is TGTGCCAGCTCACCGGACGAGGACAGCTCGAACACTGAAGCTTTCTTT. Protein sequence: CASSPDEDSSNTEAFF.

This clone was observed once. V and J are TRBV5-1 and TRBJ2-3; 10 positions match TRBD2. This CDR3 is 15 amino acids long. The germline CDR1 and CDR2 sequences are SGHRS and YFSETQ. After removal of 1 base from V and 5 bases from J, the junction contained 4 bases not matched to a gene. The chain's CDR3 is CASSLSGRAIDTQYF. As DNA, the CDR3 is TGCGCCAGCAGCTTGAGCGGGAGGGCCATAGATACGCAGTATTTT. Together with reference TRBV5-1 and TRBJ2-3, the CDR3 gives the full variable domain: KAGVTQTPRYLIKTRGQQVTLSCSPISGHRSVSWYQQTPGQGLQFLFEYFSETQRNKGNFPGRFSGRQFSNSRSEMNVSTLELGDSALYLCASSLSGRAIDTQYFGPGTRLTVL.

The DNA of the CDR3 is TGTGCCAGCTCCTGGGGGGGGGCGCTGGTCAATGAGCAGTTCTTC. This gives the protein CASSWGGALVNEQFF. The gene calls are TRBV27 and TRBJ2-1, with TRBD2 as a possible D gene (7 bases). Trimming cost V 8 bases and J 6 bases, with 20 bases left between them. This CDR3 has 15 residues. Germline CDR1 and CDR2: MNHEY and SMNVEV (reference sequence).